This is a list of T cell receptor beta chains from one sample in a study of OX40 agonist ivuxolimab in advanced cancers. Clones were read by immunoSEQ multiplex PCR, and TCRdb kept only the in-frame ones, dropping some. Of about 100,000 clones listed, around 95% are singletons. The input for sequencing was CD4+ or CD8+ T cells sorted from blood, taken in a trial of the OX40 agonist ivuxolimab. These receptors all come from an adult with an advanced solid tumor such as melanoma, head and neck, liver or kidney cancer. Each CDR3 is given with its conserved first and last residue. Fields, in order: V gene, clone size, D gene, J gene, CDR3 DNA, CDR3 protein. The D gene is left open where the match is weak. Rows may omit the clone size; those that give it use once, few, many or a size class.

TRBV7-6	-	-	TRBJ1-2	TGTGCCAGCAGCTTAAGCACAGGGTATGGCTACACCTTC	CASSLSTGYGYTF
TRBV19	-	TRBD2	TRBJ2-2	TGTGCCAGTAATCCGACTAGCCTTAACACCGGGGAGCTGTTTTTT	CASNPTSLNTGELFF
TRBV7-6	-	-	TRBJ1-5	TGTGCCAGCAGCCCCCCGAGGACCCTACACGCCCAGCCCCAGCATTTT	CASSPPRTLHAQPQHF
TRBV4-1	-	TRBD1	TRBJ2-1	TGCGCCAGCAGCCAAGATTGGACAGGGGTATTCAATGAGCAGTTCTTC	CASSQDWTGVFNEQFF
TRBV7-9	-	-	TRBJ2-3	TGTGCCAGCAGTCCCGGTACTACAGATACGCAGTATTTT	CASSPGTTDTQYF
TRBV6-6	-	TRBD2	TRBJ2-7	TGTGCCAGCAGCACCCCTAGCGGGCCAACCTACGAGCAGTACTTC	CASSTPSGPTYEQYF
TRBV10-2	-	-	TRBJ1-2	TGCGCCAGCAGTGATCCATCTCATGACTACACCTTC	CASSDPSHDYTF
TRBV5-8	-	-	TRBJ1-1	TGTGCCAGCAGCTTTCCTGACGGTTACACTGAAGCTTTCTTT	CASSFPDGYTEAFF
TRBV19	-	TRBD1	TRBJ2-1	TGTGCCAGTACCGAGGGACAGAGCCCCTACAATGAGCAGTTCTTC	CASTEGQSPYNEQFF
TRBV7-9	-	-	TRBJ1-1	TGTGCCAGCAGCTTGGGTGGGGGTGAAGCTTTCTTT	CASSLGGGEAFF
TRBV7-6	-	TRBD1	TRBJ2-7	TGTGCCAGCAGCTTGCGGACAGGGAGTAGTTTTTTTGACGAGCAGTACTTC	CASSLRTGSSFFDEQYF
TRBV6-5	-	TRBD2	TRBJ2-7	TGTGCCAGCTCGGGGGGAAGCTACGAGCAGTACTTC	CASSGGSYEQYF
TRBV4-1	-	TRBD1	TRBJ1-2	TGCGCCAGCAGCCAATCATTACAGGGGGACTATGGCTACACCTTC	CASSQSLQGDYGYTF
TRBV6-5	-	-	TRBJ2-2	TGTGCCAGCAGTTCCGAGGGAGTAAACACCGGGGAGCTGTTTTTT	CASSSEGVNTGELFF
TRBV14	-	-	TRBJ1-5	TGTGCCAGCAGCCAGGTGGGCAGCAATCAGCCCCAGCATTTT	CASSQVGSNQPQHF
TRBV19	-	-	TRBJ1-5	TGTGCCAGTAGCAAGGGGCAGGGCCAACAGCCCCAGCATTTT	CASSKGQGQQPQHF
TRBV30	-	TRBD1	TRBJ2-3	TGTGCCTGGAGTACAGGGGTTTCGAAAACAGATACGCAGTATTTT	CAWSTGVSKTDTQYF
TRBV9	-	-	TRBJ2-7	TGTGCCAGCAGCGTAGAAGGGGATCCCCTGAACGAGCAGTACTTC	CASSVEGDPLNEQYF
TRBV19	few	TRBD1	TRBJ2-7	TGTGCCAGTACTACCGGGACAGGGGCTTACGAGCAGTACTTC	CASTTGTGAYEQYF
TRBV25-1	-	-	TRBJ2-5	TGTGCCAGCAGTGAAGAGACCCAGTACTTC	CASSEETQYF
TRBV9	-	-	TRBJ1-3	TGTGCCAGCAGCGTAGAGGACACAGGGACTGGAAACACCATATATTTT	CASSVEDTGTGNTIYF
TRBV5-4	once	-	TRBJ2-7	TGTGCCAGCAGCTCATCGCAAGTAGGCCTCTCCTACGAGCAGTACTTC	CASSSSQVGLSYEQYF
TRBV28	-	-	TRBJ2-7	TGTGCCAGCAGTTTTGCCAGGGTAGGTTGGGAGCAGTACTTC	CASSFARVGWEQYF
TRBV27	-	-	TRBJ1-5	TGTGCCAGCAGTTTTGGTTCCCCTCAGGACAATCAGCCCCAGCATTTT	CASSFGSPQDNQPQHF
TRBV28	-	-	TRBJ2-7	TGTGCCAGCAGTTTGTTTCGGGACACTCCCTACGAGCAGTACTTC	CASSLFRDTPYEQYF
TRBV7-9	-	-	TRBJ1-1	TGTGCCAGCAGCTTAGTAGCCCGGGAAACTGAAGCTTTCTTT	CASSLVARETEAFF
TRBV7-7	-	TRBD1	TRBJ2-7	TGTGCCAGCAGCCGCTCAGACAGGGGCTCCTACGAGCAGTACTTC	CASSRSDRGSYEQYF
TRBV7-9	-	-	TRBJ2-5	TGTGCCAGCAGCTTGGGAACAGAACAAGAGACCCAGTACTTC	CASSLGTEQETQYF
TRBV7-9	-	TRBD1	TRBJ1-5	TGTGCCAGCAGCTTAGGACAGGGGAGATATCAGCCCCAGCATTTT	CASSLGQGRYQPQHF
TRBV10-2	-	-	TRBJ1-4	TGCGCCAGCAGTGACGGGTTGGGGGTGACTAATGAAAAACTGTTTTTT	CASSDGLGVTNEKLFF
TRBV5-5	-	-	TRBJ2-7	TGTGCCAGCAGCTTAACGACGGGCTCCTACGAGCAGTACTTC	CASSLTTGSYEQYF
TRBV7-9	-	TRBD1	TRBJ1-1	TGTGCCAGCAGCTTAGATATACGGACAGGGGAAAAGAACACTGAAGCTTTCTTT	CASSLDIRTGEKNTEAFF
TRBV6-5	-	-	TRBJ1-1	TGTGCCAGCAGTTACTCAGGGGGGGGTACTGAAGCTTTCTTT	CASSYSGGGTEAFF